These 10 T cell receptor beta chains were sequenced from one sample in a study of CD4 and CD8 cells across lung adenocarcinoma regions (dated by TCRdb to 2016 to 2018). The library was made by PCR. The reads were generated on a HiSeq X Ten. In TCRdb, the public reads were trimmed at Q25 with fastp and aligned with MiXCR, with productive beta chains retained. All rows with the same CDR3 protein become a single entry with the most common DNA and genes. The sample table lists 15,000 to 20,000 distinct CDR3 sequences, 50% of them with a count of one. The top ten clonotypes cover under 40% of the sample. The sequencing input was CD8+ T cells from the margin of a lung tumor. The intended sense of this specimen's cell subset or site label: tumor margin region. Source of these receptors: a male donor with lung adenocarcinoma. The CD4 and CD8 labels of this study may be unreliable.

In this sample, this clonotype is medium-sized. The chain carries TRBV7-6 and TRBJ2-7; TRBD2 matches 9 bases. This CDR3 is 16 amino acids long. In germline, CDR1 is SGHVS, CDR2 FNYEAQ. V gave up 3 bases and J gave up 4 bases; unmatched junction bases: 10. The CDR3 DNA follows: TGTGCCAGCAGCTTGGAATTTAGCGGGAGACAGTACGAGCAGTACTTC. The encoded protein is CASSLEFSGRQYEQYF.

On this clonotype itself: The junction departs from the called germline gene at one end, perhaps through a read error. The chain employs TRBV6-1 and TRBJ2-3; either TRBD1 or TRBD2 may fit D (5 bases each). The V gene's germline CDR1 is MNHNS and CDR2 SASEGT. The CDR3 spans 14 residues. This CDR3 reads CASRGAGDPETQYF. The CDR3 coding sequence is TGTGCGAGCAGAGGGGCGGGTGACCCAGAGACCCAGTATTTT.

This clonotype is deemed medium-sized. This CDR3 is CASSYSLLAGVPHEQYF. The CDR3 DNA reads TGTGCCAGCAGTTACTCGCTACTAGCGGGAGTACCCCACGAGCAGTACTTC. The V call is TRBV6-5, the J call TRBJ2-5, with 11 bases aligning to TRBD2. The last part of the DNA fits TRBJ2-7 better; the J call may be wrong. The CDR3 totals 17 residues. Germline loops: CDR1 MNHEY, CDR2 SVGAGI.

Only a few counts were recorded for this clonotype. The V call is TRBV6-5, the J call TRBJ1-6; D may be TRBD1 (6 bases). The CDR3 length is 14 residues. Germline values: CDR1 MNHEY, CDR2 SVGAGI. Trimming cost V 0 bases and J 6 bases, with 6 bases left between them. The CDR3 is CASSYSGGNSPLHF. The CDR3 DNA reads TGTGCCAGCAGTTACTCAGGGGGTAATTCACCCCTCCACTTT.

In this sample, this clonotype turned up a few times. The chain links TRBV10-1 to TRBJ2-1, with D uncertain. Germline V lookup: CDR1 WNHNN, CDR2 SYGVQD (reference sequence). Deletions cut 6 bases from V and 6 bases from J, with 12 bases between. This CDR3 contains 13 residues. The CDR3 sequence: CASSPGRSNEQFF. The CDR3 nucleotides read TGCGCCAGCAGCCCCGGACGAAGCAATGAGCAGTTCTTC.

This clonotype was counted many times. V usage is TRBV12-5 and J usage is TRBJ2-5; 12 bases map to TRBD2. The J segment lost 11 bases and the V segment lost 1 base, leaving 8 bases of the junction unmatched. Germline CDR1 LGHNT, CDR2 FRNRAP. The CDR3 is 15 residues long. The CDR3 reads CASGLGTSGTYQQYF. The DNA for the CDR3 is TGTGCTAGTGGTTTGGGGACTAGCGGGACCTACCAGCAGTACTTC.

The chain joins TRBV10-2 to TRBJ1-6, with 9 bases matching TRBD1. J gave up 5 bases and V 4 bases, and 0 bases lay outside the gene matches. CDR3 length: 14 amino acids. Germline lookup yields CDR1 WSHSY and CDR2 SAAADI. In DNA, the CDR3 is TGCGCCAGCAGTGGGACAGGGGATAATTCACCCCTCCACTTT. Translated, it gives CASSGTGDNSPLHF.

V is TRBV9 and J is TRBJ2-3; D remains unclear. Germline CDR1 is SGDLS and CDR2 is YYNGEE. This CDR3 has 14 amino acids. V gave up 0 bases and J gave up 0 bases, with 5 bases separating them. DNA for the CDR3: TGTGCCAGCAGCGTAGCGGAAAGCACAGATACGCAGTATTTT. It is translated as CASSVAESTDTQYF.

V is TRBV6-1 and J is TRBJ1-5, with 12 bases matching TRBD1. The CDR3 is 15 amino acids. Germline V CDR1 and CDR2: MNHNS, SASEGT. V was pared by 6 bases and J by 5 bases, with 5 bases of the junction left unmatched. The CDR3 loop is CASSPGTGGDQPQHF. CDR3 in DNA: TGTGCCAGCAGCCCCGGGACAGGGGGCGATCAGCCCCAGCATTTT.

In DNA, the CDR3 is TGTGCCAGCAGCCAAGATCGTGAGATTCAGTACTTC. It specifies CASSQDREIQYF. V gene TRBV4-2 combines with J gene TRBJ2-4; the D is unclear. The CDR3 contains 12 residues. Germline-derived CDR1 and CDR2 are LGHNA and YNFKEQ. Trimming removed 0 bases at V and 10 bases at J, with 7 bases between.